This T cell receptor (beta chain) emerged from a study of T-cell reconstitution after alpha-beta-depleted transplantation in children. Unique molecular identifiers were used in preparing the TCRbeta library. TCRdb re-analysed the PCR reads in MiXCR, keeping a single row per CDR3 protein. The top ten hold about 2.6% of the sample, which has about 240,000 distinct CDR3 sequences, 20% to 30% seen once. The CDR3 extends over 11 amino acids. The germline CDR1 and CDR2 sequences are DFQATT and SNEGSKA (reference sequence). The V end was cut by 3 bases, the J end by 7 bases, with 8 bases between. The input for sequencing was PBMCs, taken before TCRalphabeta/CD19-depleted stem cell transplant. This clonotype was sampled from a girl aged 2 to 9 with Fanconi anemia, due to receive a stem cell transplant. J is TRBJ2-3 and V is TRBV20-1; D not certain. CDR3: CSASPPNTQYF. The CDR3 nucleotides are TGCAGTGCTAGCCCCCCAAATACGCAGTATTTT.